This record covers a single T cell receptor (beta chain). Its matching antigen is unknown. Thymic samples were excised during corrective heart operations. It was healthy Finnish infants having corrective surgery for congenital heart defects who were the donors. The data were taken from a study of human thymus T cells. The study's findings and limits: Thymic and blood repertoires appeared to show biased V and J gene usage. In unrelated individuals, thymic repertoires overlapped highly, according to related research.

Germline lookup yields CDR1 SGHRS and CDR2 YFSETQ. The CDR3 length is 16 residues. With V trimmed by 4 bases and J by 7 bases, 14 bases remained unmatched. Produced via immunoSEQ multiplex PCR; TCRdb's table is partial and in-frame only. This sample yields around 130,000 clones, of which around 95% are seen a single time; around 0.025% belongs to the top ten. This receptor was taken from a boy less than two years old with a congenital heart defect but otherwise immunologically healthy. Sequencing used thymus tissue. The chain couples TRBV5-1 to TRBJ2-1; TRBD1 aligns across 7 bases. The CDR3 DNA reads as TGCGCCAGCAGCATCGGACAGGAGACATATGAGAATGAGCAGTTCTTC. Encoded protein: CASSIGQETYENEQFF.